This T cell receptor beta chain came from a study of OX40 agonist ivuxolimab in advanced cancers. Study-wide context: Patients were 82.7% male with ages about 20 to 79, mean roughly 55.

Patients who had autoimmune disease history or got systemic immunosuppression were left out. Profiling relied on immunoSEQ multiplex PCR, and the TCRdb table lists in-frame clones only, not all of them. Here the sample spans tens of thousands of clones, about 91% being singletons. The length of the CDR3 is 15 residues. Germline CDR1 is MNHEY and CDR2 is SVGAGI. The J segment lost 3 bases and the V segment lost 6 bases, leaving 9 bases of the junction unmatched. The sequencing used CD4+ or CD8+ T cells sorted from blood, collected in a trial of the OX40 agonist ivuxolimab. The clonotype was recovered from an adult with an advanced solid tumor such as melanoma, head and neck, liver or kidney cancer. The chain employs TRBV6-5 and TRBJ2-7, with 9 nucleotides matching TRBD2. CDR3 DNA sequence: TGTGCCAGCAGCCCGGGGGGGACTAGCCTCTACGAGCAGTACTTC. This codes for CASSPGGTSLYEQYF.